This TCR beta chain emerged from a study of monozygotic twins with inflammatory bowel disease. The study, taken as a whole, reports: It was observed that concordant and discordant twins did not differ in repertoire similarity, possibly given limited power. Researchers report that IBD patients shared fewer clonotypes with others than healthy twins, especially amid disease activity.

This CDR3 is built from 14 residues. Total RNA input per TCR library was 3,500 to 4,500 ng. Through template switching, UMIs that included a 6-nucleotide sample barcode were added. TCRdb re-called the 5' RACE reads and shows each CDR3 protein once, DNA omitted. This listing includes some 130,000 distinct CDR3 sequences. Comment on this clonotype: The antigen remains unidentified.

The sequence was collected from a human donor with ulcerative colitis or Crohn's disease, or a healthy co-twin of an affected twin (not recorded which). Sequencing input: blood. The V and J genes are TRBV12-3 or TRBV12-4 and TRBJ2-7; without DNA, the TCRdb call of TRBD1 cannot be checked. CDR3 residues: CASSLSAGIGEQYF.